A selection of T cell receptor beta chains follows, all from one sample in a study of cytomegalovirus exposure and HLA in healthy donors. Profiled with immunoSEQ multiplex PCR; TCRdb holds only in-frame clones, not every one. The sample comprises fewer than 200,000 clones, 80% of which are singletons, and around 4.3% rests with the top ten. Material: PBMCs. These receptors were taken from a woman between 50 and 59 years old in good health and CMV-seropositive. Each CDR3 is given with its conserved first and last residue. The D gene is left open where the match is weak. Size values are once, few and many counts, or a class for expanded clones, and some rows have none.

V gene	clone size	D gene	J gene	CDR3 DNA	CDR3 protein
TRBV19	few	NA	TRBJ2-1	TGTGCCAGTAGTACCCAAGGAGCGAATGAGCAGTTCTTC	CASSTQGANEQFF
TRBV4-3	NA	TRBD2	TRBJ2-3	TGCGCCAGCAGCCAAGCGACTAGCGCGACAGATACGCAGTATTTT	CASSQATSATDTQYF
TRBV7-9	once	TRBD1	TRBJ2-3	TGTGCCAGCAGCTCACTCCGGGACAGGGGGATATCAGATACGCAGTATTTT	CASSSLRDRGISDTQYF
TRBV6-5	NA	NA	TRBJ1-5	TGTGCCGGCAGTTACTCTAGAATCCAGCCCCAGCATTTT	CAGSYSRIQPQHF
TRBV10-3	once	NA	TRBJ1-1	TGTGCCATCAGGAGGACAGTGAACACTGAAGCTTTCTTT	CAIRRTVNTEAFF
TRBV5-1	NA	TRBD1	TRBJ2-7	TGCGCCAGCAGCTTGTCTCGACAGGGGATGCCGTACTTC	CASSLSRQGMPYF
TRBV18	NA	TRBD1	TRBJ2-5	TGTGCCAGCTCACCACGACAGGGGATCCAAGAGACCCAGTACTTC	CASSPRQGIQETQYF
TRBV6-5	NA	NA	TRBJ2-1	TGTGCCAGCAGTTACTCGTGGGACTCCAATGAGCAGTTCTTC	CASSYSWDSNEQFF
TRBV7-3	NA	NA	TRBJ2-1	TGTGCCAGCAGCCCAGAACCGGGGAGCGGCTGGCCCTACAATGAGCAGTTCTTC	CASSPEPGSGWPYNEQFF
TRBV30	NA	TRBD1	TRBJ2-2	TGTGCCTTCAGGGGGCCCCTGAACACCGGGGAGCTGTTTTTT	CAFRGPLNTGELFF
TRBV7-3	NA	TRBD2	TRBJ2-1	TGTGCCAGCAGCTTAAATCTAAGGGAGGGCCTCAATGAGCAGTTCTTC	CASSLNLREGLNEQFF
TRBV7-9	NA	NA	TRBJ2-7	TGTTCCAGCAGCTTAGCGGTCGTGAGACAGGGTCGATACGAGCAGTACTTC	CSSSLAVVRQGRYEQYF
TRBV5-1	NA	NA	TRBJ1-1	TGCGCCAGCAGCCCCAGTAGGACAACTGAAGCTTTCTTT	CASSPSRTTEAFF
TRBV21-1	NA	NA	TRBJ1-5	TGTGCCAGATTCCAGGGCTGGCGTCAGCCCCAGCATTTT	CARFQGWRQPQHF
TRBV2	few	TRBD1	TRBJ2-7	TGTGCCAGCAGCTTAACAGGGGGCATCGGATACGAGCAGTACTTC	CASSLTGGIGYEQYF
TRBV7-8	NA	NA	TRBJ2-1	TGTGCCAGCAGCTCGACGGGAAATGAGCAGTTCTTC	CASSSTGNEQFF
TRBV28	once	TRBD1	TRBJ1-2	TGTGCCAGCGGTAGCACAGGGGGGATTTTCTATGGCTACACCTTC	CASGSTGGIFYGYTF
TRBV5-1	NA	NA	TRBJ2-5	TGCGCCAGCAGCTTGGATCTCGAGACCCAGTACTTC	CASSLDLETQYF
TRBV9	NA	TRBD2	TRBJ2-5	TGTGCCAGCAGCCTCGGACTAGCGGGGTTGGGGACCCAGTACTTC	CASSLGLAGLGTQYF
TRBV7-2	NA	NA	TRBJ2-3	TGTGCCAGCAGAACAGCTTACGGGGCAGATACGCAGTATTTT	CASRTAYGADTQYF
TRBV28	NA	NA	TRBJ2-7	TGTGCCAGCACGCCTTCCGGCGGGCCCTACGAGCAGTACTTC	CASTPSGGPYEQYF
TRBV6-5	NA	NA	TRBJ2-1	TGTGCCAGCAGTTACTCGACCGGGGGCTCCTACAATGAGCAGTTCTTC	CASSYSTGGSYNEQFF
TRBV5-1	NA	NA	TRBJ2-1	TGCGCCAGCAACTCGGGGGCTAGCGGCCTATACAATGAGCAGTTCTTC	CASNSGASGLYNEQFF
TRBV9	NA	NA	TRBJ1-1	TGTGCCAGCAGCCTTCTTCTCGCGCCAACGAGGGCTGAAGCTTTCTTT	CASSLLLAPTRAEAFF
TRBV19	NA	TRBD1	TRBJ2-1	TGTGCCAGTAGTATCAGGGGGTGGGACAATGAGCAGTTCTTC	CASSIRGWDNEQFF
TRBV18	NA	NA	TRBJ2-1	TGTGCCAGCTCACCAATAATACTAGCTATGGATGAGCAGTTCTTC	CASSPIILAMDEQFF
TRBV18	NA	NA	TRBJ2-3	TGTGCCAGCTCACCCCTACGGGGCACAGATACGCAGTATTTT	CASSPLRGTDTQYF
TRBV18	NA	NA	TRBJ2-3	TGTGCCAGCTCACGGAGGCGGCCCCCCACAGATACGCAGTATTTT	CASSRRRPPTDTQYF
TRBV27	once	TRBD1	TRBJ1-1	TGTGCCAGCAGTCGAGGGACAGGGACGAACACTGAAGCTTTCTTT	CASSRGTGTNTEAFF
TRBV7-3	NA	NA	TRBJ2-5	TGTGCCAGCAGCTCCCGCGGGTCGGGGCAAGAGACCCAGTACTTC	CASSSRGSGQETQYF
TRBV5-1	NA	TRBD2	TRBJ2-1	TGCGCCAGCAGCCCCGGGACTAGCAGTCGCAATGAGCAGTTCTTC	CASSPGTSSRNEQFF
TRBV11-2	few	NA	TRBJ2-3	TGTGCCAGCAGCCAAGGAGGAGCAGGTACAGATACGCAGTATTTT	CASSQGGAGTDTQYF